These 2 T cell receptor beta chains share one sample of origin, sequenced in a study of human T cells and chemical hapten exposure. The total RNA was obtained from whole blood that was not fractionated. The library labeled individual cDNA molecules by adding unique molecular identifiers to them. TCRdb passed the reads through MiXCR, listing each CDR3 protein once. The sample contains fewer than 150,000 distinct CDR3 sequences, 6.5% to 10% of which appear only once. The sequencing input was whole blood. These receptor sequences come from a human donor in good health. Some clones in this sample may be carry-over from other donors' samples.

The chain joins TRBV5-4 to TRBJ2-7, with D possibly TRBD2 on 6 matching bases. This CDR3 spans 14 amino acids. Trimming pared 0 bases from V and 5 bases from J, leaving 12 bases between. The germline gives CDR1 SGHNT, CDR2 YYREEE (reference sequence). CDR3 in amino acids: CASSLEGASDEQYF. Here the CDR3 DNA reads TGTGCCAGCAGCTTGGAAGGGGCTAGCGACGAGCAGTACTTC.

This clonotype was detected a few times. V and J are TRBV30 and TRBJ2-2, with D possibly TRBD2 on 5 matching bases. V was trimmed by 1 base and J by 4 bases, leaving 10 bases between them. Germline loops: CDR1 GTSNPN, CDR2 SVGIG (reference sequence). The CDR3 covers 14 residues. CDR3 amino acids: CAWSGGILTGELFF. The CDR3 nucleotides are TGTGCCTGGAGTGGAGGGATCCTCACCGGGGAGCTGTTTTTT.